Included here is one T cell receptor beta chain sequence, with context. The V end was cut by 3 bases, the J end by 2 bases, with 10 bases between. Per the germline V gene, CDR1 is SEHNR and CDR2 is FQNEAQ (reference sequence). This CDR3 has 14 residues. Those enrolled, adults aged roughly 18 to 100 years, came from some 23 US areas. The sample originates from a study of blood T cell repertoires in COVID-19. Background on the study: There were acute and convalescent COVID-19 samples, and they came from the United States, Italy and Spain.

The method was immunoSEQ multiplex PCR; TCRdb's version includes in-frame clones alone and lacks a portion of them. The table records approximately 200,000 clones, just under 90% of them present only once. The sample comprised PBMCs or T cells enriched from blood (not recorded which). The rearrangement links TRBV7-9 to TRBJ1-2; D perhaps matches TRBD1 (5 bases). The origin of this receptor is a man aged 25-40 years who had recovered from COVID-19. The CDR3 DNA follows: TGTGCCAGCAGCTTCCCTGACAGAAACTATGGCTACACCTTC. Translation: CASSFPDRNYGYTF. The full variable domain, in which reference TRBV7-9 and TRBJ1-2 provide the parts outside the CDR3, is DTGVSQNPRHKITKRGQNVTFRCDPISEHNRLYWYRQTLGQGPEFLTYFQNEAQLEKSRLLSDRFSAERPKGSFSTLEIQRTEQGDSAMYLCASSFPDRNYGYTFGSGTRLTVV.